A single sample gave rise to the 2 T cell receptor beta chains below, sequenced in a study of type 1 and type 2 diabetes patients. The PCR template was genomic DNA. The TCR beta CDR3 region was amplified using 30 forward and 13 reverse primers. MiXCR was run by TCRdb on the multiplex PCR reads, yielding one entry per CDR3 protein. The sample has 270,000 or so distinct CDR3 sequences; around 47% are singletons. Sequencing was carried out using peripheral blood mononuclear cells (PBMCs). The receptors were sampled from a man younger than 30 with type 2 diabetes.

The chain joins TRBV30 to TRBJ2-7; D is uncertain. The CDR3 length is 14 residues. CDR1 and CDR2 (germline): GTSNPN, SVGIG (reference sequence). V lost 0 bases, J lost 1 base, and 10 bases lay in between. The CDR3 loop reads CAWSVLVNSYEQYF. CDR3 DNA sequence: TGTGCCTGGAGTGTCTTGGTCAATTCCTACGAGCAGTACTTC.

The rearrangement links TRBV2 to TRBJ1-6, with D possibly being TRBD1 (6 bases). The CDR3 sequence is 13 residues long. CDR1 and CDR2 from the germline V gene are SNHLY and FYNNEI. Deletions cut 11 bases from V and 5 bases from J, with 13 bases between. The CDR3 nucleotides are TGTGCCTCAACAGGGAGGGATAATTCACCCCTCCACTTT. Protein product: CASTGRDNSPLHF.